These T cell receptor beta chains were read from a single sample in a study of T-cell reconstitution after alpha-beta-depleted transplantation in children. TCRdb re-called the PCR reads with MiXCR, one entry per CDR3 protein. The data contain 200,000 to 300,000 distinct CDR3 sequences, about 26% of them seen just once; the ten biggest clones take up around 2.5%. Specimen: PBMCs, collected before TCRalphabeta/CD19-depleted stem cell transplant. The source of these receptors is a girl aged 2 to 10 with Fanconi anemia, due to receive a stem cell transplant. CDR3s include the opening cysteine and the closing phenylalanine or tryptophan. D genes are given only for firm matches. Part of the rows lack a size; the others show once, few, many or a class for expanded clones.

D: TRBD1
J: TRBJ1-2
size: few
V: TRBV10-3
DNA: TGTGCCATCAGTGATATGGGGACAGGGCAAGGCTACACCTTC
CDR3: CAISDMGTGQGYTF

D: NA
J: TRBJ2-1
size: NA
V: TRBV29-1
DNA: TGCAGCGTAACAGGGCGGGCTTACAATGAGCAGTTCTTC
CDR3: CSVTGRAYNEQFF

D: NA
J: TRBJ2-3
size: few
V: TRBV29-1
DNA: TGCAGCGTCCCCCCAGATACGCAGTATTTT
CDR3: CSVPPDTQYF

D: NA
J: TRBJ2-3
size: few
V: TRBV5-1
DNA: TGCGCCAGCAGCTTGGGTCAGAACACAGATACGCAGTATTTT
CDR3: CASSLGQNTDTQYF

D: NA
J: TRBJ2-7
size: NA
V: TRBV4-1
DNA: TGCGCCAGCAGCCAAGTTTTTAGCGGTTACGAGCAGTACTTC
CDR3: CASSQVFSGYEQYF

D: NA
J: TRBJ1-3
size: once
V: TRBV20-1
DNA: TGCAGTGCTTTTAGTTCTACCGGAAACACCATATATTTT
CDR3: CSAFSSTGNTIYF

D: TRBD2
J: TRBJ2-5
size: NA
V: TRBV29-1
DNA: TGCAGCGCCCGGGGAGGGGTTGGAGAGACCCAGTACTTC
CDR3: CSARGGVGETQYF

D: NA
J: TRBJ2-7
size: NA
V: TRBV10-3
DNA: TGTGCCATCAGCGCTCGGGACCCCCCCTACGAGCAGTACTTC
CDR3: CAISARDPPYEQYF

D: NA
J: TRBJ2-1
size: NA
V: TRBV10-1
DNA: TGCGCCAGCAGTGAGGCCCGACTGAGCAAAGAGCAGTTCTTC
CDR3: CASSEARLSKEQFF

D: TRBD1
J: TRBJ1-6
size: NA
V: TRBV20-1
DNA: TGCAGTGCTCCGACAGGGTCAGGCTATAATTCACCCCTCCACTTT
CDR3: CSAPTGSGYNSPLHF

D: TRBD1
J: TRBJ1-2
size: NA
V: TRBV29-1
DNA: TGCAGCGTTGGCCAGGGGGAATACTATGGCTACACCTTC
CDR3: CSVGQGEYYGYTF

D: NA
J: TRBJ2-5
size: many
V: TRBV12-3/TRBV12-4
DNA: TGTGCCAGCAGTCCCGGGGTTATGGAGACCCAGTACTTC
CDR3: CASSPGVMETQYF

D: TRBD2
J: TRBJ2-1
size: many
V: TRBV4-2
DNA: TGTGCCAGCAGAAGACTCCGGGACTATCGGTTCAATGAGCAGTTCTTC
CDR3: CASRRLRDYRFNEQFF

D: NA
J: TRBJ2-5
size: few
V: TRBV7-9
DNA: TGTGCCAGCAACCTCTCCGGGAGAGGCGGGACCCAGTACTTC
CDR3: CASNLSGRGGTQYF

D: NA
J: TRBJ2-2
size: few
V: TRBV21-1
DNA: TGTGCCAGCAGCAAAGACGTTGAGGGAGGCACCGGGGAGCTGTTTTTT
CDR3: CASSKDVEGGTGELFF

D: TRBD1
J: TRBJ2-7
size: NA
V: TRBV4-1
DNA: TGCGCCAGCAGACCTCGACAGGGGGCCTACGAGCAGTACTTC
CDR3: CASRPRQGAYEQYF

D: NA
J: TRBJ2-1
size: few
V: TRBV20-1
DNA: TGCAGTGCTAGAAGGGAGTCCACTAACAATGAGCAGTTCTTC
CDR3: CSARRESTNNEQFF

D: NA
J: TRBJ2-1
size: many
V: TRBV29-1
DNA: TGCAGCGTTGTTTTGTCCGGCAATGAGCAGTTCTTC
CDR3: CSVVLSGNEQFF

D: NA
J: TRBJ1-3
size: few
V: TRBV20-1
DNA: TGCAGTGCTAGGTTAGGGGGGCCTGGAAACACCATATATTTT
CDR3: CSARLGGPGNTIYF

D: TRBD2
J: TRBJ2-1
size: NA
V: TRBV4-2
DNA: TGTGCCAGCAGCCAAAGGGGAGCGGGGAGCGGGGTTTCCTACAATGAGCAGTTCTTC
CDR3: CASSQRGAGSGVSYNEQFF

D: NA
J: TRBJ2-3
size: few
V: TRBV6-1
DNA: TGTGCCAGCAGATTTGGGCCCACCAGTCCGGGCACGCAGTATTTT
CDR3: CASRFGPTSPGTQYF

D: TRBD1
J: TRBJ2-1
size: many
V: TRBV29-1
DNA: TGCAGCGTTGTGTACGGGACAGGGGTAGGTGAGCAGTTCTTC
CDR3: CSVVYGTGVGEQFF

D: TRBD1
J: TRBJ1-5
size: NA
V: TRBV29-1
DNA: TGCAGCGTTAAGGGGGCAGGCGTCGGCAATCAGCCCCAGCATTTT
CDR3: CSVKGAGVGNQPQHF

D: NA
J: TRBJ1-3
size: NA
V: TRBV5-1
DNA: TGCGCCAGCAGCCCCCCGTACTCTGGAAACACCATATATTTT
CDR3: CASSPPYSGNTIYF

D: NA
J: TRBJ2-7
size: NA
V: TRBV29-1
DNA: TGCATCGTTGAAGTCCGAGGAGGGGGAGACCCATACGAGCAGTACTTC
CDR3: CIVEVRGGGDPYEQYF

D: TRBD1
J: TRBJ2-7
size: NA
V: TRBV12-3/TRBV12-4
DNA: TGTGCCAGCAGGAGGGACAGGGATTACTACGAGCAGTACTTC
CDR3: CASRRDRDYYEQYF

D: NA
J: TRBJ2-7
size: few
V: TRBV20-1
DNA: TGCAGTGCTAGACAGGACTCCTACGAGCAGTACTTC
CDR3: CSARQDSYEQYF

D: TRBD1
J: TRBJ2-7
size: NA
V: TRBV7-6
DNA: TGTGCCAGCAGTTTAGGACAGGGGGAAGGAAACGAGCAGTACTTC
CDR3: CASSLGQGEGNEQYF

D: NA
J: TRBJ1-2
size: many
V: TRBV12-3/TRBV12-4
DNA: TGTGCCAGCAGTTTAACAATAGAGGGCTACACCTTC
CDR3: CASSLTIEGYTF

D: TRBD1
J: TRBJ2-1
size: few
V: TRBV24-1
DNA: TGTGCCACCAGTCCTAAAGTCTGGGGACAGGCCTACAATGAGCAGTTCTTC
CDR3: CATSPKVWGQAYNEQFF